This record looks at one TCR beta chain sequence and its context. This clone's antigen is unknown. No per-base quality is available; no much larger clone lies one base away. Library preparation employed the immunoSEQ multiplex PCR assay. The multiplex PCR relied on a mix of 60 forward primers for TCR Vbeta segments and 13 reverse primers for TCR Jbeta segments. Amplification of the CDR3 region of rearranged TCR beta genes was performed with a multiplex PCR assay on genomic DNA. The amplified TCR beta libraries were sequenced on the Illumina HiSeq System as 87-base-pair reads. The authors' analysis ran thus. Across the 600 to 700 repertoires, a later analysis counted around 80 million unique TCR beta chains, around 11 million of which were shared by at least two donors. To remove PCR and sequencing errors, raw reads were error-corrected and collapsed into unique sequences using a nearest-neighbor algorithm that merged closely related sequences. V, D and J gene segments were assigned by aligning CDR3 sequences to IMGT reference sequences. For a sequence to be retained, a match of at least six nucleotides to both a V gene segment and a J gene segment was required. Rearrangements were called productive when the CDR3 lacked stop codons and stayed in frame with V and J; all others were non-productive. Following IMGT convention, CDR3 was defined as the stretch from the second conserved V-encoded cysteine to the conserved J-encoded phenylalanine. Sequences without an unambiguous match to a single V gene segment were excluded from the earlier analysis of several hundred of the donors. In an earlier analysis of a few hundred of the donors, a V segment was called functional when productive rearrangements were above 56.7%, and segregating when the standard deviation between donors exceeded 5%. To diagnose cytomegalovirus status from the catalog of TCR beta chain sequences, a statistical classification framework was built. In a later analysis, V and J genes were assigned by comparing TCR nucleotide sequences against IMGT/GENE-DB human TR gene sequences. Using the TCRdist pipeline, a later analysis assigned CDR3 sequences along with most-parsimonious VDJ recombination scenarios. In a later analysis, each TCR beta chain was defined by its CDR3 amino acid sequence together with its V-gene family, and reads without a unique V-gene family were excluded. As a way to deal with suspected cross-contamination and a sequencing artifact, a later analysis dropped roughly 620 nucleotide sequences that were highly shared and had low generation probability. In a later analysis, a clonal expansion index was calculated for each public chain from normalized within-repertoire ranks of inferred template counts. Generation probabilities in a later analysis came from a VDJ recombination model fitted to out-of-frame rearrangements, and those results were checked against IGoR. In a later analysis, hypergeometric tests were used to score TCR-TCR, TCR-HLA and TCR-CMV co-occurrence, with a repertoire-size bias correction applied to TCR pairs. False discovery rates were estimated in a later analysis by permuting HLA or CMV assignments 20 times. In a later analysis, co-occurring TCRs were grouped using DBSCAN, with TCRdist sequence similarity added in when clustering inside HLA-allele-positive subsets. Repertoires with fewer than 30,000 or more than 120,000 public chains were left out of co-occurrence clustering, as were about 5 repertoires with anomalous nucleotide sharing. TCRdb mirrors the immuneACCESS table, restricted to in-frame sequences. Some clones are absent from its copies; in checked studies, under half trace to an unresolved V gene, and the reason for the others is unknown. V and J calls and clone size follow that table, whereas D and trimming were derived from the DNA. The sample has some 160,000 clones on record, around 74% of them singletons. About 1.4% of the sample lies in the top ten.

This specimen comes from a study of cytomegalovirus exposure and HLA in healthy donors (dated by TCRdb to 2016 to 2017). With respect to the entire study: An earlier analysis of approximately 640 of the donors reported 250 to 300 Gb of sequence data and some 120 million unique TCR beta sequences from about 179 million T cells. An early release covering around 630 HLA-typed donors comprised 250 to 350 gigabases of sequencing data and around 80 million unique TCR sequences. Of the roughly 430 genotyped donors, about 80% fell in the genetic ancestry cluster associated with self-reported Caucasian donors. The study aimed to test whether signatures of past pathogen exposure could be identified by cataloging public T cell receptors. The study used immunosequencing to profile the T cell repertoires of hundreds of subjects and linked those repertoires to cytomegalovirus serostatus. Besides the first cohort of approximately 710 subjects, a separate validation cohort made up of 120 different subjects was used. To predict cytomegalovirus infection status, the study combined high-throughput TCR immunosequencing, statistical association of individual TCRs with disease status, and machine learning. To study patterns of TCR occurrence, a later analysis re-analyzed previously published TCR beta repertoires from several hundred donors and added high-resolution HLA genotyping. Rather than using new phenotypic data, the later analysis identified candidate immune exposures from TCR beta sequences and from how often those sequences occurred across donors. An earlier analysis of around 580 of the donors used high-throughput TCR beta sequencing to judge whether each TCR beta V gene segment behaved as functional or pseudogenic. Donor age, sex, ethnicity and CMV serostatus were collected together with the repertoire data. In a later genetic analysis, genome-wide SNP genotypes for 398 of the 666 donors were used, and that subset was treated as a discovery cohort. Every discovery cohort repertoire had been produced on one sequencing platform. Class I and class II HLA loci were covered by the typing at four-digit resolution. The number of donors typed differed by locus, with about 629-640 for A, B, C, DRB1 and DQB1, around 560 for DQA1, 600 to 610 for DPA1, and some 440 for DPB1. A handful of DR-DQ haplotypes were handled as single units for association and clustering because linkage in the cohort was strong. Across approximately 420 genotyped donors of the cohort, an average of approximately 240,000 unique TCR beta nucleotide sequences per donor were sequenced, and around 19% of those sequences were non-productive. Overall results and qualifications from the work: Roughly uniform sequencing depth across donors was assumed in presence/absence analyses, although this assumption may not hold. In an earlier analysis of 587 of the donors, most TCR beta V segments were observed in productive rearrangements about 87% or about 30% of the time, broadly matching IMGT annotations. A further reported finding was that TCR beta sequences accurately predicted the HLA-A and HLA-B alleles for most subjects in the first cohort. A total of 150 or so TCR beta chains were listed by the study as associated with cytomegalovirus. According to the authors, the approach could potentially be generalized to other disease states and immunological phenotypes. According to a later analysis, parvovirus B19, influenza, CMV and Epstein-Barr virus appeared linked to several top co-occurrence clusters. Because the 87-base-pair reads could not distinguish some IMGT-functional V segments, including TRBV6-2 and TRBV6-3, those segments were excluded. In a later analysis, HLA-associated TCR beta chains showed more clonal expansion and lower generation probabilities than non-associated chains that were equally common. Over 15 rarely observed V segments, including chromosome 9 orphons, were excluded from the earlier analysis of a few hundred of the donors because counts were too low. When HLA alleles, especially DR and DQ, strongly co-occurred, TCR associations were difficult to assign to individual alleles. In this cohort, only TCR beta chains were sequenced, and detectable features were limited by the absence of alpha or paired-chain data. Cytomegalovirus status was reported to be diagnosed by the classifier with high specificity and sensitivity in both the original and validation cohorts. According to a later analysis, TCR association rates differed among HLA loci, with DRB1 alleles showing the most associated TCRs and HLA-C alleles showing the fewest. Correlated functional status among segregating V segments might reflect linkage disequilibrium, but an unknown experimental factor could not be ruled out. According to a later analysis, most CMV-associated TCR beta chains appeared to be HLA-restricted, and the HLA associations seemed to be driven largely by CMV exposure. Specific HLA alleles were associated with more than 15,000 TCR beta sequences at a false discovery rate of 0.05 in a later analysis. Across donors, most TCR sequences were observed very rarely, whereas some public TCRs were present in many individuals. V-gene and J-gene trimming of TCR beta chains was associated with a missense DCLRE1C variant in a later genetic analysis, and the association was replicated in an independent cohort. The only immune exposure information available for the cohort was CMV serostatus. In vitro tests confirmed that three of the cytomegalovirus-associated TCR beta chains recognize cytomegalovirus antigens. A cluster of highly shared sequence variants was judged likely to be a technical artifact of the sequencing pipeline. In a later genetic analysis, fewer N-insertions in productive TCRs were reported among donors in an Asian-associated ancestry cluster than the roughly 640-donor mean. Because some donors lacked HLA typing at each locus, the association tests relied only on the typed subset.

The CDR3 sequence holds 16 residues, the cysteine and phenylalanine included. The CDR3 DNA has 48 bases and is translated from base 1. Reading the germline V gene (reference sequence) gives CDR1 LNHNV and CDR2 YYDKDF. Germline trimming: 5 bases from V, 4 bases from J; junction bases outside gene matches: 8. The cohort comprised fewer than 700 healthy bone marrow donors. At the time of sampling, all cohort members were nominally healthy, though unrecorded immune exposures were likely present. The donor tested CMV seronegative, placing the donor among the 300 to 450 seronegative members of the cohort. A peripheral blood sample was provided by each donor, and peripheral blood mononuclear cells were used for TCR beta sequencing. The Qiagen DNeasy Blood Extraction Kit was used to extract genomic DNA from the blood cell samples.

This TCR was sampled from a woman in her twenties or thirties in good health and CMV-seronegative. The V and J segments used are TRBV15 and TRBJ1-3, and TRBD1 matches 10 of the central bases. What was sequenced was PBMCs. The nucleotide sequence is TGTGCCACCAGCCCGACCGGGACAGGGGCAGGAAACACCATATATTTT. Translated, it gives CATSPTGTGAGNTIYF.